These 21 T cell receptor beta chains share one sample of origin, sequenced in a study of radiation and T cells in renal cell carcinoma. Stated time point: baseline pretreatment blood. The treatment is: 15 Gy SBRT to primary tumor, nephrectomy 4 weeks later. Libraries were prepared by immunoSEQ multiplex PCR; TCRdb keeps only in-frame clonotypes and omits some of them. The sample lists 95,000 or so clones; less than 90% were seen once. The sequencing used blood, collected from a patient whose treatment included radiotherapy and nephrectomy. The receptor set was obtained from a man aged 45 to 65 with renal cell carcinoma.

This chain uses TRBV29-1 with TRBJ1-1, with D hard to call. CDR1 and CDR2 from the germline V gene are SQVTM and ANQGSEA. The CDR3 sequence is 10 residues long. CDR3 region: CSLGDTEAFF. CDR3 bases: TGCAGTTTGGGTGATACTGAAGCTTTCTTT.

The chain uses TRBV5-4 and TRBJ2-3; D is ambiguous. CDR1 SGHNT and CDR2 YYREEE come from the germline V gene (reference sequence). With 1 base removed from V and 4 bases from J, the gap between germline ends came to 10 bases. The CDR3 is 14 amino acids. The CDR3 region has the DNA TGTGCCAGCAGCTTGCGGTTAACCTCAGATACGCAGTATTTT. This sequence encodes CASSLRLTSDTQYF.

A single count supports this clone. Other DNA sequences in this sample translate to the same CDR3. The genes are TRBV18 and TRBJ1-1; D remains unclear. The CDR3 sequence is 13 residues long. The V end lost 5 bases, the J end lost 2 bases, and 9 bases lay between the germline ends. From germline, CDR1 is KGHSH and CDR2 LQKENI. The CDR3 loop is CASSGQANTEAFF. The CDR3 DNA is TGTGCCAGCTCAGGGCAGGCAAACACTGAAGCTTTCTTT.

The sample holds one count of this clone. The chain has TRBV14 and TRBJ1-2; D remains ambiguous. The CDR3 runs to 13 residues. The germline V gene has CDR1 SGHDN and CDR2 FVKESK. Trimming took off 0 bases at V and 10 bases at J, with 12 bases between the two ends. As DNA, the CDR3 is TGTGCCAGCAGCCAAGAAGACTACGCCGCCTACACCTTC. Its protein is CASSQEDYAAYTF.

The chain combines TRBV6-5 with TRBJ2-7; 9 bases line up with TRBD1. The CDR3 sequence is 14 residues long. Germline V CDR1 and CDR2: MNHEY, SVGAGI. V trimming: 4 bases; J trimming: 10 bases; junction bases outside the gene matches: 11. The CDR3 here is CASSLIGTGRFQYF. CDR3 sequence (DNA): TGTGCCAGCAGTTTAATAGGGACAGGGAGGTTTCAGTACTTC.

This clone was observed a single time. V gene TRBV6-4 combines with J gene TRBJ2-3; D remains unclear. V lost 5 bases to trimming and J lost 6 bases, with 12 bases between them. The CDR3 is 13 residues long. Germline V gene sequence: CDR1 MRHNA, CDR2 SNTAGT. The CDR3 DNA reads TGTGCCAGCAGTCCAGGCCGGTCCGATACGCAGTATTTT. Amino acids: CASSPGRSDTQYF.

The chain uses TRBV2 and TRBJ2-7; D is perhaps TRBD1 or TRBD2 (7 bases each). There are 13 residues in the CDR3. V shed 6 bases and J shed 6 bases, with 15 bases lying between them. Looked up from germline, CDR1 is SNHLY and CDR2 is FYNNEI. CDR3 DNA sequence: TGTGCCAGCAGAACGACAGGGAGGGGCGAGCAGTACTTC. Translation: CASRTTGRGEQYF.

The chain is built from TRBV30 and TRBJ1-2, with a possible D match to TRBD1 (6 bases). Germline V lookup: CDR1 GTSNPN, CDR2 SVGIG (reference sequence). V lost 4 bases to trimming and J lost 3 bases, with 18 bases between them. The CDR3 is made up of 15 amino acids. The CDR3, as DNA: TGTGCCTGGACTATTAACAGGGATGGGTACTATGGCTACACCTTC. It translates to CAWTINRDGYYGYTF.

The chain recombines TRBV9 with TRBJ2-1; 10 positions match TRBD2. CDR3 size: 16 residues. CDR1 and CDR2 from the germline V gene are SGDLS and YYNGEE. V dropped 0 bases and J dropped 4; count of bases not matched to a gene: 4. This CDR3 is CASSVEGSGGYNEQFF. The CDR3 DNA sequence: TGTGCCAGCAGCGTAGAAGGTAGCGGGGGGTACAATGAGCAGTTCTTC.

The rearrangement uses TRBV5-5 and TRBJ2-2, with 11 bases aligning to TRBD2. Trimming took 0 bases from V and 2 from J; bases not matched to a gene: 3. From germline, CDR1 is SGHKS and CDR2 YYEKEE (reference sequence). This CDR3 has 17 residues. Here the CDR3 reads CASSLVTSGGNTGELFF. The CDR3 DNA is TGTGCCAGCAGCTTGGTCACTAGCGGGGGTAACACCGGGGAGCTGTTTTTT.

This clone was picked up a small number of times. The chain joins TRBV28 to TRBJ2-7; D may be TRBD1 (5 bases). The length of the CDR3 is 12 residues. V lost 6 bases and J lost 4, with 10 bases in between. From germline, CDR1 is MDHEN and CDR2 SYDVKM. CDR3 sequence reads: CASSMTVYEQYF. CDR3 nucleotides: TGTGCCAGCAGCATGACAGTTTACGAGCAGTACTTC.

V is TRBV18 and J is TRBJ2-1, with D possibly TRBD2 on 5 matching bases. Germline assignment: CDR1 KGHSH and CDR2 LQKENI. Trimming left V 1 base short and J 5 bases short, with 12 bases between. The CDR3 has 15 residues. The CDR3 here is CASSPRAGANNEQFF. In DNA, the CDR3 is TGTGCCAGCTCACCACGCGCGGGCGCCAACAATGAGCAGTTCTTC. The variable domain in full, completed from reference TRBV18 and TRBJ2-1, reads NAGVMQNPRHLVRRRGQEARLRCSPMKGHSHVYWYRQLPEEGLKFMVYLQKENIIDESGMPKERFSAEFPKEGPSILRIQQVVRGDSAAYFCASSPRAGANNEQFFGPGTRLTVL.

The rearrangement uses TRBV5-4 and TRBJ2-3; 14 bases fit TRBD2. This CDR3 is built from 18 residues. CDR1 is SGHNT and CDR2 is YYREEE in the germline V gene (reference sequence). Trimming removed 4 bases from V and 4 bases from J; junction bases left unmatched: 11. CDR3: CASSPTSGRASSADTQYF. DNA for the CDR3: TGTGCCAGCAGCCCGACTAGCGGGAGGGCCAGTAGCGCAGATACGCAGTATTTT.

This chain joins TRBV12-5 and TRBJ1-1; D is uncertain. Deletions cut 5 bases from V and 0 bases from J, with 10 bases between. The CDR3 covers 14 residues. In germline, CDR1 is LGHNT, CDR2 FRNRAP. Here the CDR3 reads CASGRQFMNTEAFF. In DNA, the CDR3 is TGTGCTAGTGGTCGGCAGTTCATGAACACTGAAGCTTTCTTT. Full variable domain (remainder filled in from reference TRBV12-5 and TRBJ1-1): DARVTQTPRHKVTEMGQEVTMRCQPILGHNTVFWYRQTMMQGLELLAYFRNRAPLDDSGMPKDRFSAEMPDATLATLKIQPSEPRDSAVYFCASGRQFMNTEAFFGQGTRLTVV.

The chain uses TRBV10-3 and TRBJ1-1; D unclear. The length of the CDR3 is 14 residues. Trimming stripped 6 bases from V and 1 base from J, with 12 bases between. In germline, CDR1 is ENHRY, CDR2 SYGVKD. The DNA of the CDR3 is TGTGCCATCAGATCGACACAGACGAACACTGAAGCTTTCTTT. Amino acids: CAIRSTQTNTEAFF.

The rearrangement links TRBV5-1 to TRBJ1-1; TRBD1 aligns across 7 bases. This CDR3 is built from 17 residues. The germline gives CDR1 SGHRS, CDR2 YFSETQ. Trimming at V came to 2 bases and at J to 0 bases, leaving 10 bases not matched to a gene. CDR3 residues: CASSFGLTGWLNTEAFF. CDR3 nucleotide sequence: TGCGCCAGCAGCTTTGGGCTGACAGGGTGGCTGAACACTGAAGCTTTCTTT.

Here the CDR3 reads CASTLPGANVLTF. As DNA, the CDR3 is TGTGCCAGCACCCTCCCTGGGGCCAACGTCCTGACTTTC. This chain joins TRBV6-6 and TRBJ2-6, with D unclear. Trimming removed 7 bases at V and 2 bases at J, with 6 bases between. CDR1 and CDR2 from the germline V gene are MNHNY and SVGAGI (reference sequence). This CDR3 has 13 amino acids.

The chain carries TRBV14 and TRBJ2-1; 8 bases align to TRBD2. The trim removed 0 bases at V and 3 bases at J, leaving 10 bases unmatched. Germline CDR1 reads SGHDN; CDR2 reads FVKESK. This CDR3 is built from 18 residues. CDR3 nucleotides: TGTGCCAGCAGCCAAGATAGCGATCTAGCGGGTTACTACAATGAGCAGTTCTTC. Encoded protein: CASSQDSDLAGYYNEQFF. Full variable domain (outside the CDR3, taken from reference TRBV14 and TRBJ2-1): EAGVTQFPSHSVIEKGQTVTLRCDPISGHDNLYWYRRVMGKEIKFLLHFVKESKQDESGMPNNRFLAERTGGTYSTLKVQPAELEDSGVYFCASSQDSDLAGYYNEQFFGPGTRLTVL.

This chain joins TRBV5-6 and TRBJ1-4, with 9 nucleotides matching TRBD1. The germline CDR1 and CDR2 sequences are SGHDT and YYEEEE. This CDR3 spans 18 amino acids. V shed 4 bases and J 0 bases; nucleotides not matched to a gene: 10. The CDR3 DNA follows: TGTGCCAGCAGCATCGACAGGGACAGGGCTGCAACTAATGAAAAACTGTTTTTT. Translating it yields CASSIDRDRAATNEKLFF.

DNA for the CDR3: TGCGCCAGCAGCTTGCTGAGCGGGAGTGTGACAGATACGCAGTATTTT. Translation gives CASSLLSGSVTDTQYF. The chain employs TRBV5-1 and TRBJ2-3; 8 bases map to TRBD2. Germline V lookup: CDR1 SGHRS, CDR2 YFSETQ. The CDR3 is 16 residues long. V was clipped by 1 base and J by 3 bases; unmatched bases: 7.

The gene calls are TRBV10-3 and TRBJ1-2, with 9 bases lining up with TRBD1. Trimming removed 6 bases from V and 8 bases from J; junction bases left unmatched: 10. The germline V gene encodes CDR1 ENHRY and CDR2 SYGVKD. This CDR3 has 14 amino acids. CDR3 sequence (DNA): TGTGCCATCAGGTTCGGGGGACAGGGAACGGGCTACACCTTC. Translation: CAIRFGGQGTGYTF.